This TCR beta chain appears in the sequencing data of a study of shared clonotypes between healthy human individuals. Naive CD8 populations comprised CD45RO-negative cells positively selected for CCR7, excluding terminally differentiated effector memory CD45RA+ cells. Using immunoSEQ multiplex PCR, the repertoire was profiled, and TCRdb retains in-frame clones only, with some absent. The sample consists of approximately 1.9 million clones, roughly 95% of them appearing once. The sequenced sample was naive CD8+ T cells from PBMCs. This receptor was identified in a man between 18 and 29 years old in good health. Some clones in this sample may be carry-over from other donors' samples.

The CDR3 sequence: CASGGTGGNYNEQFF. The CDR3 coding sequence is TGTGCTAGTGGAGGGACTGGGGGGAATTACAATGAGCAGTTCTTC. The V gene is TRBV12-5, the J gene TRBJ2-1; weak D call: TRBD2 (6 bases). This CDR3 is 15 amino acids long. Trimming took off 6 bases at V and 4 bases at J, with 16 bases between the two ends. CDR1 is LGHNT, CDR2 FRNRAP, per germline.